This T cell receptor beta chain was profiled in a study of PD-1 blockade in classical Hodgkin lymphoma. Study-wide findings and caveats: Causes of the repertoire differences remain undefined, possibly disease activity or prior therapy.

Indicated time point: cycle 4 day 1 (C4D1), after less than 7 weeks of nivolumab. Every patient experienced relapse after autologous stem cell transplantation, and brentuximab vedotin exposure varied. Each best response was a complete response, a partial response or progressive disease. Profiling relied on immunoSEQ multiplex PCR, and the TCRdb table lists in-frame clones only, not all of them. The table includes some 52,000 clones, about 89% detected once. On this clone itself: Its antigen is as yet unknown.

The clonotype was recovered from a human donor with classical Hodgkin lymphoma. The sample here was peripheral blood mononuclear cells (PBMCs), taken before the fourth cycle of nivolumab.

The CDR3 DNA sequence: TGTGCCAGTAGTATAGGGGGGCGTCGGGGTGAGGAGACCCAGTACTTC. Translation: CASSIGGRRGEETQYF. This chain joins TRBV19 and TRBJ2-5; D might be TRBD1 (6 bases). CDR1 is LNHDA and CDR2 is SQIVND in the germline V gene (reference sequence). V was cut by 1 base and J by 5 bases, with 17 bases left in between. The CDR3 extends over 16 amino acids.